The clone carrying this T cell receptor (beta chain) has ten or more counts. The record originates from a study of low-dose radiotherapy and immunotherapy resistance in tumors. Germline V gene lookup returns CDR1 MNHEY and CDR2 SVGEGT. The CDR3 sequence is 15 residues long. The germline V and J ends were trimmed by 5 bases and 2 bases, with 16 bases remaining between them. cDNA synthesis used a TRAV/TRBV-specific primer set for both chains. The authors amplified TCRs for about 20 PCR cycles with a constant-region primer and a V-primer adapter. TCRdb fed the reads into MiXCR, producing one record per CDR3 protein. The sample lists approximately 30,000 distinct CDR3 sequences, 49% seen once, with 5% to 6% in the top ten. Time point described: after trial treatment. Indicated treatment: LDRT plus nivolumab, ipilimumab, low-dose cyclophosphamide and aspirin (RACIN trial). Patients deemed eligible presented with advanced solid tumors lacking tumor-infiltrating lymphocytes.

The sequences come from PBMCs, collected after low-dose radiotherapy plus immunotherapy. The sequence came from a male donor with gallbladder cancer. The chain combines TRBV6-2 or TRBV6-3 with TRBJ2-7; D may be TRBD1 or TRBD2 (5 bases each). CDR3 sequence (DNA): TGTGCCAGCAGTGACCGGGACGTTGGACCCTACGAGCAGTACTTC. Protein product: CASSDRDVGPYEQYF.